The TCR beta chain under discussion was sequenced for a study of OX40 agonist ivuxolimab in advanced cancers. Study details: Intravenous ivuxolimab at 0.01 to 10 mg/kg was given to patients every 2 weeks. Patients assigned to dose escalation were diagnosed with hepatocellular carcinoma, melanoma, renal cell or head and neck cancer. Checkpoint inhibitors had been given previously to roughly 40% of patients. Three patients got partial responses; one had hepatocellular carcinoma and two had cutaneous melanoma.

Trimming left V 0 bases short and J 4 bases short, with 9 bases between. Germline values: CDR1 SGHTA, CDR2 FQGNSA. CDR3 length: 14 amino acids. This table comes from immunoSEQ multiplex PCR, and its TCRdb copy is limited to in-frame clones, with some not included. In the table there are about 110,000 clones, under 95% of which are singletons. The rearrangement uses TRBV7-2 and TRBJ1-2; possibly TRBD1 for D (5 bases). The sequences come from CD4+ or CD8+ T cells sorted from blood, collected in a trial of the OX40 agonist ivuxolimab. The clonotype comes from an adult with an advanced solid tumor such as melanoma, head and neck, liver or kidney cancer. The CDR3 here is CASSLARGPYGYTF. CDR3 coding DNA: TGTGCCAGCAGCTTAGCGCGGGGCCCCTATGGCTACACCTTC.